This note documents a single TCR beta chain sequence. Its target is unknown. Generated by immunoSEQ multiplex PCR, the TCRdb table keeps only in-frame clones and is missing some. In the table there are approximately 20,000 clones, about 90% of which are singletons. The data originate from a study of T cells in narcolepsy. From germline, CDR1 is MNHNY and CDR2 SVGAGI (reference sequence). V lost 7 bases and J lost 3, with 10 bases in between. The CDR3 length is 12 residues. Study-level points and caveats: Same-patient CSF and blood CD4+ T cell clonotypes included HCRT-specific and TRIB2-specific autoreactive ones.

Sequencing was done on a sample of CD45RA- memory CD4+ T cells from PBMCs. The sequence was obtained from a human donor with narcolepsy. The chain joins TRBV6-6 to TRBJ2-7; unclear D gene. DNA of the CDR3: TGTGCCAGCACCTTAAATGGCTACGAGCAGTACTTC. Translation: CASTLNGYEQYF.